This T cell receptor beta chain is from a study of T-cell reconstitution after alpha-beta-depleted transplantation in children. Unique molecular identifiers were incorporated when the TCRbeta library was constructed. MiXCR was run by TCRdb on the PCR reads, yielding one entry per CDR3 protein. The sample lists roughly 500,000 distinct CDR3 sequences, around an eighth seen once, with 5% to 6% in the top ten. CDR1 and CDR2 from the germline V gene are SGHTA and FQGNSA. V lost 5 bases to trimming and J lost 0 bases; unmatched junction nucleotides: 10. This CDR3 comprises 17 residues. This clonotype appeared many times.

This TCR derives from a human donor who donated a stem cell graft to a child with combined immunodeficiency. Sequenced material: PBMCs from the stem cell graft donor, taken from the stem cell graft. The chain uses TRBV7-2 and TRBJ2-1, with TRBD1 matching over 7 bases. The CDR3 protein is CASSLRTDRVSYNEQFF. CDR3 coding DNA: TGTGCCAGCAGCCTACGTACCGACAGGGTCTCCTACAATGAGCAGTTCTTC. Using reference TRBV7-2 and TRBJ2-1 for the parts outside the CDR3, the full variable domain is GAGVSQSPSNKVTEKGKDVELRCDPISGHTALYWYRQSLGQGLEFLIYFQGNSAPDKSGLPSDRFSAERTGGSVSTLTIQRTQQEDSAVYLCASSLRTDRVSYNEQFFGPGTRLTVL.